A single sample is the source of the 9 T cell receptor beta chains below, sequenced in a study of beta chain features in type 1 diabetes. General study results and limits: When Type 1 diabetes patients were examined, their TCRB CDR3s proved moderately but significantly shorter in all four CD4+ subsets.

No antigen is known for these receptors. Investigators reverse transcribed all isolated RNA, so they sequenced expressed TCRB transcripts. The method was immunoSEQ multiplex PCR; TCRdb's version includes in-frame clones alone and lacks a portion of them. The sample shows a few hundred thousand clones, about 14% of them seen only once. Sample: naive CD4+ T cells from blood. These receptor sequences come from a man aged 25 to 40 with type 1 diabetes.

V is TRBV5-1 and J is TRBJ2-7; 8 positions agree with TRBD1. In germline, CDR1 is SGHRS, CDR2 YFSETQ. The CDR3 loop spans 16 amino acids. V lost 1 base to trimming and J lost 3 bases; unmatched junction nucleotides: 9. CDR3 coding DNA: TGCGCCAGCAGCTTGCCCGGACAGGGCCCTATCTACGAGCAGTACTTC. It yields the protein CASSLPGQGPIYEQYF.

In this sample, this clone turned up a few times. The chain combines TRBV29-1 with TRBJ1-1; TRBD1 matches at 8 bases. CDR3 length: 12 amino acids. Germline V gene lookup returns CDR1 SQVTM and CDR2 ANQGSEA. With V trimmed by 5 bases and J by 6 bases, 5 bases remained unmatched. This CDR3 is CSVSPGQAEAFF. Written as DNA, the CDR3 is TGCAGCGTTTCACCGGGACAGGCTGAAGCTTTCTTT.

This clone was seen a few times. The rearrangement links TRBV7-9 to TRBJ2-5, with TRBD2 matching over 10 bases. J gave up 5 bases and V 5 bases, and 8 bases lay outside the gene matches. This CDR3 has 15 residues. Per the germline V gene, CDR1 is SEHNR and CDR2 is FQNEAQ (reference sequence). CDR3 in amino acids: CASSAMSGGAETQYF. The DNA of the CDR3 is TGTGCCAGCAGCGCGATGAGCGGGGGGGCTGAGACCCAGTACTTC.

The CDR3 nucleotides read TGTGCCTGGAGGAGGGGGACCTCTGGAAACACCATATATTTT. Translated, it gives CAWRRGTSGNTIYF. J is TRBJ1-3 and V is TRBV30; D perhaps matches TRBD1 (6 bases). Germline CDR1 is GTSNPN and CDR2 is SVGIG (reference sequence). V was trimmed by 3 bases and J by 0 bases, leaving 9 bases between them. The CDR3 loop spans 14 amino acids.

V and J are TRBV15 and TRBJ2-5, with 7 bases that match TRBD2. J was trimmed by 2 bases and V by 1 base; bases with no gene match: 10. The CDR3 has 17 residues. Germline V lookup: CDR1 LNHNV, CDR2 YYDKDF (reference sequence). CDR3 in amino acids: CATSRGPGGSRQETQYF. The CDR3 coding sequence is TGTGCCACCAGCAGAGGCCCCGGGGGGAGTAGGCAAGAGACCCAGTACTTC.

There are a few counts of this clone. The chain carries TRBV21-1 and TRBJ2-7; TRBD2, as called in the table, went unchecked against the DNA. TRBV21-1 is noted as a pseudogene. CDR3 size: 15 residues. In DNA form, the CDR3 reads TGTGCCAGCAGTAAAGGGGGGGGACTTCCCTACGAGCAGTACTTC. Translating it yields CASSKGGGLPYEQYF.

V gene TRBV10-3 combines with J gene TRBJ2-7, with D possibly matching TRBD1 (5 bases). Per the germline V gene, CDR1 is ENHRY and CDR2 is SYGVKD. This CDR3 has 14 residues. V was clipped by 6 bases and J by 5 bases, with 17 bases between them. The CDR3 DNA reads as TGTGCCATCAGGGCAGGGATAGATAACCACGAGCAGTACTTC. Amino acids: CAIRAGIDNHEQYF.

This clone has a handful of counts. V gene TRBV5-1 combines with J gene TRBJ1-2; 7 nucleotides line up with TRBD1. Germline V gene sequence: CDR1 SGHRS, CDR2 YFSETQ. The CDR3 has 12 residues. The V and J ends lost 3 bases and 6 bases, in that order; junction bases with no gene match: 2. CDR3 DNA sequence: TGCGCCAGCAGCTGGGACAGAAATGGCTACACCTTC. The encoded protein is CASSWDRNGYTF.

This clone was counted a few times. The chain links TRBV6-6 to TRBJ1-2, with D possibly matching TRBD1 (6 bases). V was clipped by 5 bases and J by 2 bases, with 12 bases between them. Per the germline V gene, CDR1 is MNHNY and CDR2 is SVGAGI (reference sequence). This CDR3 comprises 14 residues. The CDR3 DNA reads TGTGCCAGCAGTCCCGCGGACAGCAACTATGGCTACACCTTC. It specifies CASSPADSNYGYTF.